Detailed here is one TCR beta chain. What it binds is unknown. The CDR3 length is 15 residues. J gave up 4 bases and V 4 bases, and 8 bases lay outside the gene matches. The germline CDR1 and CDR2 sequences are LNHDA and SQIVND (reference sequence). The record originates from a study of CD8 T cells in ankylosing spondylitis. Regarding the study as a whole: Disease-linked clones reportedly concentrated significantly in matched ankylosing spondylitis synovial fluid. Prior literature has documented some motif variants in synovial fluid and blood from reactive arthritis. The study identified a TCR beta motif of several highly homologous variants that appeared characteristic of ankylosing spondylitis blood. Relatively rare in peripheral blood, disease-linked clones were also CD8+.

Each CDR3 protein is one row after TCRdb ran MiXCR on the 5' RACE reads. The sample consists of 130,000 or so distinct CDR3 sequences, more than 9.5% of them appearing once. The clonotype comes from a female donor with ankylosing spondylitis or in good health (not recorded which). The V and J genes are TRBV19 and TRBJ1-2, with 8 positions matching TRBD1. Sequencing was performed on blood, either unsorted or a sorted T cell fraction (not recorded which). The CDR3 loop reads CASSTDRGPRYGYTF. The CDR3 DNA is TGTGCCAGTAGTACCGACAGGGGCCCCCGCTATGGCTACACCTTC.